This TCR beta chain was captured by sequencing in a study of blood T cell repertoires in COVID-19. This table comes from immunoSEQ multiplex PCR, and its TCRdb copy is limited to in-frame clones, with some not included. The sample yields 75,000 to 90,000 clones, around 80% seen once. The CDR3 totals 16 residues. Per the germline V gene, CDR1 is LGHNA and CDR2 is YSLEER. V lost 3 bases, J lost 7 bases, and 3 bases stayed unmatched. The material sequenced was peripheral blood. The receptor was derived from a middle-aged woman with active or convalescent COVID-19. The V call is TRBV4-3, the J call TRBJ2-1, with 16 bases lining up with TRBD2. Here the CDR3 reads CASSQGLAGGWNEQFF. For the CDR3, the DNA is TGCGCCAGCAGCCAGGGACTAGCGGGAGGGTGGAATGAGCAGTTCTTC.